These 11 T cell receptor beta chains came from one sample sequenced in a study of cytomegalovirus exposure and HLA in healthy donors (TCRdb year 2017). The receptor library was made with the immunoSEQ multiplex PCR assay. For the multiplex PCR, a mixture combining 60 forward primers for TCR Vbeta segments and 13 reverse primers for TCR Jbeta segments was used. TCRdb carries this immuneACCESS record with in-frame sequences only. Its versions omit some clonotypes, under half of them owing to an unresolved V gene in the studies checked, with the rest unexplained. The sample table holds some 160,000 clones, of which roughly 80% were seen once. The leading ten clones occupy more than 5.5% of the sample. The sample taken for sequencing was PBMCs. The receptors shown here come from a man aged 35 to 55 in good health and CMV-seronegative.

The CDR3 sequence: CASRSGQGRSPLHF. CDR3 nucleotides: TGTGCCAGCAGAAGTGGACAGGGGAGGTCACCCCTCCACTTT. The chain recombines TRBV7-2 with TRBJ1-6; 9 bases agree with TRBD1. V dropped 6 bases and J dropped 10; count of bases not matched to a gene: 7. The CDR3 is made up of 14 amino acids. Per the germline V gene, CDR1 is SGHTA and CDR2 is FQGNSA.

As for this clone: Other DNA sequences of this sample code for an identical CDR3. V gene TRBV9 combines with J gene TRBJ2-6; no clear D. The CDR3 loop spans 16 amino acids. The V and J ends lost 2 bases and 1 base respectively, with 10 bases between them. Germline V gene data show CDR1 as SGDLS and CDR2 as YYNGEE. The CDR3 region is CASSVVRGSGANVLTF. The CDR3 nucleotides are TGTGCCAGCAGCGTCGTTCGAGGTTCTGGGGCCAACGTCCTGACTTTC.

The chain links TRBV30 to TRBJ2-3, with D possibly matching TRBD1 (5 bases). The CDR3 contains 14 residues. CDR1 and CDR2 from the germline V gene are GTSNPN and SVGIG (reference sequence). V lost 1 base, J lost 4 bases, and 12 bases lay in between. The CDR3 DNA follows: TGTGCCTGGAGTGAGGGGTCACGCGCAGATACGCAGTATTTT. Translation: CAWSEGSRADTQYF.

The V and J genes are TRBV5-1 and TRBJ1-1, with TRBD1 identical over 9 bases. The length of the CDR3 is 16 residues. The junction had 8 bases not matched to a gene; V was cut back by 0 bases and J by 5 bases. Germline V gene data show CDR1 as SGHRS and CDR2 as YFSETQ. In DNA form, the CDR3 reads TGCGCCAGCAGCTTGGGGACAGGGGCCGGGAAGACTGAAGCTTTCTTT. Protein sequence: CASSLGTGAGKTEAFF.

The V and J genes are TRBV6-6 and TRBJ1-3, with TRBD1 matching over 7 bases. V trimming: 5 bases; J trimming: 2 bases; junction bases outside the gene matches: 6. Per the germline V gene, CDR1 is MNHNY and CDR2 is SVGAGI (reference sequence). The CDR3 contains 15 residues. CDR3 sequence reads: CASSRQGVAGNTIYF. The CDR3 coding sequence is TGTGCCAGCAGTCGACAGGGAGTCGCTGGAAACACCATATATTTT.

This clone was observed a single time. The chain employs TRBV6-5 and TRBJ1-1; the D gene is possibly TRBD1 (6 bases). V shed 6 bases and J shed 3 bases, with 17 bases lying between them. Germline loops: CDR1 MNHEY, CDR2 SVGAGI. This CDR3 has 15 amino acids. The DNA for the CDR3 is TGTGCCAGCAGGAGAGAAGGGGGGGGCTACACTGAAGCTTTCTTT. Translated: CASRREGGGYTEAFF.

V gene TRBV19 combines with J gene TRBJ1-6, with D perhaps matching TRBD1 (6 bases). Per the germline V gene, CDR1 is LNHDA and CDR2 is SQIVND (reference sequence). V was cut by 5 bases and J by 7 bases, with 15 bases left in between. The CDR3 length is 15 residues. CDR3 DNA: TGTGCCAGTAGTGCTCCACGACAGGCGAATTCACCCCTCCACTTT. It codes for CASSAPRQANSPLHF.

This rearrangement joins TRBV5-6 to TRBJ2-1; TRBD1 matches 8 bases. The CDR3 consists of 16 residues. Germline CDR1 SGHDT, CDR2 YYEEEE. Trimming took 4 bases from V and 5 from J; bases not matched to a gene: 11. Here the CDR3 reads CASSPIIGTGNNEQFF. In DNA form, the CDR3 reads TGTGCCAGCAGCCCGATAATCGGGACAGGCAACAATGAGCAGTTCTTC.

Here the CDR3 reads CASSAGRETQYF. CDR3 coding DNA: TGTGCCAGCAGCGCGGGACGGGAGACCCAGTACTTC. J is TRBJ2-5 and V is TRBV6-1; D perhaps matches TRBD2 (6 bases). This CDR3 has 12 residues. Germline CDR1 is MNHNS and CDR2 is SASEGT. Trimming took off 6 bases at V and 5 bases at J, with 10 bases between the two ends.

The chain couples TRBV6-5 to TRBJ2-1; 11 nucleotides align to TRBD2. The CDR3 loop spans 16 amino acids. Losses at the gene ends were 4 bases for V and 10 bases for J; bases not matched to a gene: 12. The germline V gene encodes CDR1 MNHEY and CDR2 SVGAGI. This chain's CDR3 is CASSFVAGGLGTEQFF. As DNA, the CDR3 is TGTGCCAGCAGTTTCGTAGCGGGAGGGCTCGGTACGGAGCAGTTCTTC.

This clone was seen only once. As DNA, the CDR3 is TGCGCCGTGGGGGTAGCGGGGAGCTACGAGCAGTACTTC. Its translation: CAVGVAGSYEQYF. The V call is TRBV4-1, the J call TRBJ2-7; TRBD2 aligns across 8 bases. The J segment lost 3 bases and the V segment lost 11 bases, leaving 9 bases of the junction unmatched. This CDR3 has 13 amino acids. Germline V gene lookup returns CDR1 MGHRA and CDR2 YSYEKL.